Listed below are T cell receptor beta chains from one sample, sequenced in a study of post-analysis software for immune sequencing data. Via MiXCR, TCRdb re-called the PCR reads, giving one row per CDR3 protein. Of around 400,000 distinct CDR3 sequences in the sample, roughly 30% were seen once. The sample comprised blood. All receptors derive from a girl aged 10-17 years with multiple sclerosis. CDR3s include the opening cysteine and the closing phenylalanine or tryptophan. Each record gives: J gene, clone size, D gene, V gene, CDR3 DNA, CDR3 protein. A D gene is named only where the DNA matches it firmly. The listing skips clone size in some rows; elsewhere it reads once, few, many or a size class.

j_call: TRBJ2-7
clone_size: few
d_call: -
v_call: TRBV11-2
cdr3_nt: TGTGCCAGCAGCCCTGCCGGTCCCCACTACGAGCAGTACTTC
cdr3_aa: CASSPAGPHYEQYF

j_call: TRBJ2-3
clone_size: -
d_call: TRBD2
v_call: TRBV9
cdr3_nt: TGTGCCAGCGGGCTGAAGCGGGGGCCCCTGAGCACAGATACGCAGTATTTT
cdr3_aa: CASGLKRGPLSTDTQYF

j_call: TRBJ2-3
clone_size: -
d_call: -
v_call: TRBV2
cdr3_nt: TGTGCCAGCAGTGAGTCGGCTAGCACAGATACGCAGTATTTT
cdr3_aa: CASSESASTDTQYF

j_call: TRBJ1-3
clone_size: -
d_call: -
v_call: TRBV5-5
cdr3_nt: TGTGCCAGCACCAGATCCCCTGGAAACACCATATATTTT
cdr3_aa: CASTRSPGNTIYF

j_call: TRBJ2-7
clone_size: medium-sized
d_call: TRBD2
v_call: TRBV20-1
cdr3_nt: TGCAGTGCTAGAGCGGCTAGCGGAAGGTATCACGAGCAGTACTTC
cdr3_aa: CSARAASGRYHEQYF

j_call: TRBJ2-4
clone_size: -
d_call: -
v_call: TRBV12-3/TRBV12-4
cdr3_nt: TGTGCCAGCAGCCCTATTAAAAACATTCAGTACTTC
cdr3_aa: CASSPIKNIQYF

j_call: TRBJ1-2
clone_size: few
d_call: TRBD1
v_call: TRBV27
cdr3_nt: TGTGCCAGTAGTCCCCTGAATAGGGGGCTTAACTATGGCTACACCTTC
cdr3_aa: CASSPLNRGLNYGYTF

j_call: TRBJ1-2
clone_size: -
d_call: -
v_call: TRBV9
cdr3_nt: TGTGCCAGCAGCGTAGCAGGGGCGTGCTATGACTACACCTTC
cdr3_aa: CASSVAGACYDYTF

j_call: TRBJ1-3
clone_size: -
d_call: TRBD1
v_call: TRBV6-5
cdr3_nt: TGTGCCAGCAGTTCTGACAGGGTCGGAAACACCATATATTTT
cdr3_aa: CASSSDRVGNTIYF

j_call: TRBJ2-1
clone_size: -
d_call: -
v_call: TRBV11-2
cdr3_nt: TGTGCCAGCAGCTTAGATCGACGTGAGCAGTTCTTC
cdr3_aa: CASSLDRREQFF

j_call: TRBJ2-1
clone_size: many
d_call: -
v_call: TRBV2
cdr3_nt: TGTGCCAGCAGTGGACAAGTCAGGCGCAATGAGCAGTTCTTC
cdr3_aa: CASSGQVRRNEQFF

j_call: TRBJ1-4
clone_size: -
d_call: TRBD1
v_call: TRBV12-3/TRBV12-4
cdr3_nt: TGTGCCAGCAGTCTCGGACAGGGCTACTCAACTAATGAAAAACTGTTTTTT
cdr3_aa: CASSLGQGYSTNEKLFF

j_call: TRBJ2-7
clone_size: few
d_call: TRBD2
v_call: TRBV29-1
cdr3_nt: TGCAGCGTTGAAGACCCCAGCGGGGAGGGCGAGCAGTACTTC
cdr3_aa: CSVEDPSGEGEQYF

j_call: TRBJ1-5
clone_size: few
d_call: -
v_call: TRBV21-1
cdr3_nt: TGTGCCAGCAGCACCCGGACAGGGGTCAATCAGCCCCAGCATTTT
cdr3_aa: CASSTRTGVNQPQHF

j_call: TRBJ2-7
clone_size: -
d_call: -
v_call: TRBV28
cdr3_nt: TGTGCCAGCAGTTACGCGGGTGGGCACTACGAGCAGTACTTC
cdr3_aa: CASSYAGGHYEQYF

j_call: TRBJ2-3
clone_size: few
d_call: -
v_call: TRBV28
cdr3_nt: TGTGCCAGCAGTTTTAATCGCGATACGCAGTATTTT
cdr3_aa: CASSFNRDTQYF

j_call: TRBJ2-1
clone_size: few
d_call: -
v_call: TRBV10-3
cdr3_nt: TGTGCCATCAGTGGGGGGGACTACAATGAGCAGTTCTTC
cdr3_aa: CAISGGDYNEQFF

j_call: TRBJ1-4
clone_size: -
d_call: -
v_call: TRBV12-3/TRBV12-4
cdr3_nt: TGTGCCAGCAGCGACCGAAGTGAAAAACTGTTTTTT
cdr3_aa: CASSDRSEKLFF

j_call: TRBJ2-3
clone_size: -
d_call: -
v_call: TRBV4-2
cdr3_nt: TGTGCCAACAGCCAAGATGCTAGCACAGATACGCAGTATTTT
cdr3_aa: CANSQDASTDTQYF

j_call: TRBJ2-3
clone_size: many
d_call: -
v_call: TRBV2
cdr3_nt: TGTGCCAGCAGTGAAAAGGGGATCAGCACAGATACGCAGTATTTT
cdr3_aa: CASSEKGISTDTQYF

j_call: TRBJ1-1
clone_size: -
d_call: -
v_call: TRBV12-3/TRBV12-4
cdr3_nt: TGTGCCAGCAGTTTACTGGGGGACACTGAAGCTTTCTTT
cdr3_aa: CASSLLGDTEAFF

j_call: TRBJ2-3
clone_size: few
d_call: TRBD2
v_call: TRBV20-1
cdr3_nt: TGCAGTGCTAGGCGCGGGGGGAGCACAGATACGCAGTATTTT
cdr3_aa: CSARRGGSTDTQYF

j_call: TRBJ2-7
clone_size: many
d_call: TRBD1
v_call: TRBV28
cdr3_nt: TGTGCCAGCAGGACCGGGACAGGTGGCCCCTACGAGCAGTACTTC
cdr3_aa: CASRTGTGGPYEQYF

j_call: TRBJ2-2
clone_size: -
d_call: -
v_call: TRBV4-2
cdr3_nt: TGTGCCAGCAGCCAAGATAGGGACACCGGGGAGCTGTTTTTT
cdr3_aa: CASSQDRDTGELFF

j_call: TRBJ1-2
clone_size: -
d_call: -
v_call: TRBV7-9
cdr3_nt: TGTGCCAGCAGCCCGACAGGCAGGAATCTTTATGGCTACACCTTC
cdr3_aa: CASSPTGRNLYGYTF

j_call: TRBJ1-5
clone_size: -
d_call: -
v_call: TRBV28
cdr3_nt: TGTGCCAGCAGCCGCTTGGATAGCAATCAGCCCCAGCATTTT
cdr3_aa: CASSRLDSNQPQHF

j_call: TRBJ2-5
clone_size: -
d_call: TRBD1
v_call: TRBV20-1
cdr3_nt: TGCAGTGCTAGAACATTCGGGACAGCGTACCAAGAGACCCAGTACTTC
cdr3_aa: CSARTFGTAYQETQYF

j_call: TRBJ2-1
clone_size: -
d_call: TRBD2
v_call: TRBV11-2
cdr3_nt: TGTGCCAGCAGCTTACAAGCGGGGTCGCCGGGGCAGTTCTTC
cdr3_aa: CASSLQAGSPGQFF

j_call: TRBJ2-7
clone_size: -
d_call: -
v_call: TRBV28
cdr3_nt: TGTGCCAGCAGTCCAGGGGCAGCCTACGAGCAGTACTTC
cdr3_aa: CASSPGAAYEQYF

j_call: TRBJ2-1
clone_size: -
d_call: -
v_call: TRBV12-3/TRBV12-4
cdr3_nt: TGTGCCAGCAGCCGAGAATTTACGGGTGAGCAGTTCTTC
cdr3_aa: CASSREFTGEQFF

j_call: TRBJ1-1
clone_size: -
d_call: -
v_call: TRBV3-1
cdr3_nt: TGTGCCAGCATTGAGGGGGAGGGAAGGGATACTGAAGCTTTCTTT
cdr3_aa: CASIEGEGRDTEAFF

j_call: TRBJ2-7
clone_size: many
d_call: TRBD2
v_call: TRBV7-2
cdr3_nt: TGTGCCAGCAGCTTGACTAGCGGGGGCTACGAGCAGTACTTC
cdr3_aa: CASSLTSGGYEQYF

j_call: TRBJ1-2
clone_size: -
d_call: TRBD1
v_call: TRBV7-9
cdr3_nt: TGTGCCAGCAGCTTATCGGGACAGGTCCTACGATATGGCTACACCTTC
cdr3_aa: CASSLSGQVLRYGYTF

j_call: TRBJ2-3
clone_size: -
d_call: TRBD2
v_call: TRBV6-4
cdr3_nt: TGTGCCAGCAGTGACTCTAGCGGGGGGGCCACAGATACGCAGTATTTT
cdr3_aa: CASSDSSGGATDTQYF

j_call: TRBJ2-3
clone_size: few
d_call: -
v_call: TRBV5-1
cdr3_nt: TGCGCCGGCAGCTTGGTCGGAGATACGCAGTATTTT
cdr3_aa: CAGSLVGDTQYF

j_call: TRBJ2-3
clone_size: few
d_call: TRBD2
v_call: TRBV5-1
cdr3_nt: TGCGCCAGCAGCTTCCGTAGCGGGGGGAGCACAGATACGCAGTATTTT
cdr3_aa: CASSFRSGGSTDTQYF

j_call: TRBJ1-2
clone_size: few
d_call: -
v_call: TRBV10-3
cdr3_nt: TGTGCCATCAGTGGGCCAGGGGAGCCCTATGGCTACACCTTC
cdr3_aa: CAISGPGEPYGYTF

j_call: TRBJ2-3
clone_size: -
d_call: -
v_call: TRBV9
cdr3_nt: TGTGCCAGCAGCACTCCCTCCGGCAGGGGCACAGATACGCAGTATTTT
cdr3_aa: CASSTPSGRGTDTQYF

j_call: TRBJ1-2
clone_size: -
d_call: TRBD1
v_call: TRBV12-3/TRBV12-4
cdr3_nt: TGTGCCAGCAGTTTCCAGACAGGGTTATATGGGAATGGCTACACCTTC
cdr3_aa: CASSFQTGLYGNGYTF

j_call: TRBJ2-4
clone_size: -
d_call: -
v_call: TRBV7-9
cdr3_nt: TGTGCCAGCGGGTCGGATTGGGAGCAGTACTTC
cdr3_aa: CASGSDWEQYF

j_call: TRBJ2-3
clone_size: -
d_call: TRBD2
v_call: TRBV4-3
cdr3_nt: TGCGCCAGTAGCCGGACGGGGGGTTACACAGATACGCAGTATTTT
cdr3_aa: CASSRTGGYTDTQYF

j_call: TRBJ2-5
clone_size: many
d_call: TRBD2
v_call: TRBV7-2
cdr3_nt: TGTGCCAGCAGCTTAGGTCGGGGGGGTGGACAAGAGACCCAGTACTTC
cdr3_aa: CASSLGRGGGQETQYF

j_call: TRBJ1-2
clone_size: -
d_call: -
v_call: TRBV11-2
cdr3_nt: TGTGCCAGCGCAGGGGACGGACCCTATGGCTACACCTTC
cdr3_aa: CASAGDGPYGYTF

j_call: TRBJ1-1
clone_size: few
d_call: -
v_call: TRBV7-9
cdr3_nt: TGTGCCAGCAGCTCGGAGTTGAACACTGAAGCTTTCTTT
cdr3_aa: CASSSELNTEAFF

j_call: TRBJ1-4
clone_size: few
d_call: -
v_call: TRBV20-1
cdr3_nt: TGCAGTGCTATCCGGACGGATGAAAAACTGTTTTTT
cdr3_aa: CSAIRTDEKLFF

j_call: TRBJ1-2
clone_size: -
d_call: -
v_call: TRBV20-1
cdr3_nt: TGCAGTGCTAGAGGGGGAGGCTATGGCTACACCTTC
cdr3_aa: CSARGGGYGYTF

j_call: TRBJ1-6
clone_size: few
d_call: -
v_call: TRBV20-1
cdr3_nt: TGCAGTGCTAGAGTGCCACAGGGCCTTCCAATTTTTAATTCACCCCTCCACTTT
cdr3_aa: CSARVPQGLPIFNSPLHF

j_call: TRBJ2-1
clone_size: few
d_call: -
v_call: TRBV7-3
cdr3_nt: TGTGCCAGCAGCTTAATGCCGGGGGCTACTTACAATGAGCAGTTCTTC
cdr3_aa: CASSLMPGATYNEQFF

j_call: TRBJ2-7
clone_size: once
d_call: TRBD1
v_call: TRBV29-1
cdr3_nt: TGCAGCGTGGAGACAGGGAGAAGCGACGAGCAGTACTTC
cdr3_aa: CSVETGRSDEQYF

j_call: TRBJ2-7
clone_size: -
d_call: TRBD1
v_call: TRBV27
cdr3_nt: TGTGCCAGCAGTTTATCGGGGACAGGGGTCTACGAGCAGTACTTC
cdr3_aa: CASSLSGTGVYEQYF